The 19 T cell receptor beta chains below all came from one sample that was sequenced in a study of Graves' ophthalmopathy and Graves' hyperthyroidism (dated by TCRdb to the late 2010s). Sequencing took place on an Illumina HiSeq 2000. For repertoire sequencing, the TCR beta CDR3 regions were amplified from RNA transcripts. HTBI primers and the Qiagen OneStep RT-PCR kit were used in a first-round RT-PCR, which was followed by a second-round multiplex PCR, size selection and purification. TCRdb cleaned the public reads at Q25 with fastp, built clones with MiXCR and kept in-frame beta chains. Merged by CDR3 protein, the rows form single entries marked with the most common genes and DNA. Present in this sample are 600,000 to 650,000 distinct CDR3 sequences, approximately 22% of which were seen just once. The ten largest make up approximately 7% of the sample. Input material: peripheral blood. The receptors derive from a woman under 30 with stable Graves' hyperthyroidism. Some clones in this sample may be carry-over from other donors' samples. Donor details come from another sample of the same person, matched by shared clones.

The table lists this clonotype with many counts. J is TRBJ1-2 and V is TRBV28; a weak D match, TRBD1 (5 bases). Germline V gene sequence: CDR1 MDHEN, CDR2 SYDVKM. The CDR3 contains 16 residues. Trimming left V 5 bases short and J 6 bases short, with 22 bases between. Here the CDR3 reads CASSETGTGFRDGYTF. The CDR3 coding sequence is TGTGCCAGCAGTGAAACCGGGACCGGATTTCGTGATGGCTACACCTTC.

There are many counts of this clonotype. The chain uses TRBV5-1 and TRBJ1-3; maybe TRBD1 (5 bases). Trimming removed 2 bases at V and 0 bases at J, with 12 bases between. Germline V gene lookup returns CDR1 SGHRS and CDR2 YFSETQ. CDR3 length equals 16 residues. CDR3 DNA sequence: TGCGCCAGCAGCTTTGACAGCCCAAGCTCTGGAAACACCATATATTTT. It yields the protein CASSFDSPSSGNTIYF. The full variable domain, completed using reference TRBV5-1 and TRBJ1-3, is KAGVTQTPRYLIKTRGQQVTLSCSPISGHRSVSWYQQTPGQGLQFLFEYFSETQRNKGNFPGRFSGRQFSNSRSEMNVSTLELGDSALYLCASSFDSPSSGNTIYFGEGSWLTVV.

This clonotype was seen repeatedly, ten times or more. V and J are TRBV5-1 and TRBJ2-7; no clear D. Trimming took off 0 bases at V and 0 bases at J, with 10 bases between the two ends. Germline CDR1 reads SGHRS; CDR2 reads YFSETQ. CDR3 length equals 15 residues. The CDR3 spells CASSLGGYFSYEQYF. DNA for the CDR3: TGCGCCAGCAGCTTGGGTGGGTATTTCTCCTACGAGCAGTACTTC.

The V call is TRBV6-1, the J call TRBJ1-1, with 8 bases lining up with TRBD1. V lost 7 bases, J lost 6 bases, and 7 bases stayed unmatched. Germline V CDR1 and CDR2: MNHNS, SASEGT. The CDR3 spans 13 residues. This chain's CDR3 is CASTRTGRPEAFF. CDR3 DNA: TGTGCCAGCACCCGGACAGGGAGACCTGAAGCTTTCTTT.

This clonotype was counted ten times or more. The CDR3 loop reads CASSPRLGTYEQYF. The CDR3 DNA follows: TGTGCCAGCAGTCCCAGACTAGGGACCTACGAGCAGTACTTC. The V gene is TRBV28, the J gene TRBJ2-7, with a tentative D call TRBD2 (6 bases). In germline, CDR1 is MDHEN, CDR2 SYDVKM. Trimming took off 5 bases at V and 2 bases at J, with 13 bases between the two ends. CDR3 length: 14 amino acids.

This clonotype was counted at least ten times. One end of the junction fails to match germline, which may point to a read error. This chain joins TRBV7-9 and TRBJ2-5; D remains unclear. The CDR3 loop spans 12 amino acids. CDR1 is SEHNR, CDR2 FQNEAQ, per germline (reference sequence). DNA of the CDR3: TGTGTCAGCAGCTTAGATACCAGATCCCAGTACTTC. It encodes CVSSLDTRSQYF.

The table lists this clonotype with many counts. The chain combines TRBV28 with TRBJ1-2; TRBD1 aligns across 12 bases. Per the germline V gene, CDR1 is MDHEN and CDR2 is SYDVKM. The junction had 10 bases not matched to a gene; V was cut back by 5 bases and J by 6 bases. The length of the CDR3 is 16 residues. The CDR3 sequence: CASSLITGTGGDGYTF. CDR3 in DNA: TGTGCCAGCAGTCTAATAACCGGGACAGGGGGCGATGGCTACACCTTC.

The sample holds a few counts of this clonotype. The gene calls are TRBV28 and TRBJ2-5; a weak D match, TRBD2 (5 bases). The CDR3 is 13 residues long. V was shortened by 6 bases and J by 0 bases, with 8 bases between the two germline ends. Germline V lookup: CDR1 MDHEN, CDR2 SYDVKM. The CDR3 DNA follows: TGTGCCAGCAGACAGACTAACCAAGAGACCCAGTACTTC. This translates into CASRQTNQETQYF.

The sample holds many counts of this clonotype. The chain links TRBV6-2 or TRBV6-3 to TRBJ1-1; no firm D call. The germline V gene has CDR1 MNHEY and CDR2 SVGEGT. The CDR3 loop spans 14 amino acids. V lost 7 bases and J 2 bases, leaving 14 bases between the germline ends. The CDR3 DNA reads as TGTGCCAGCAATATGAAGGAATACAACACTGAAGCTTTCTTT. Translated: CASNMKEYNTEAFF.

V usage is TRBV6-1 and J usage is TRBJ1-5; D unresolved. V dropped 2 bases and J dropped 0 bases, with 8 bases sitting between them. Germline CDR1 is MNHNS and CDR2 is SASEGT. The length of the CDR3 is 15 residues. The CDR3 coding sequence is TGTGCCAGCAGTGAAACCTCATATAGCAATCAGCCCCAGCATTTT. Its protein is CASSETSYSNQPQHF.

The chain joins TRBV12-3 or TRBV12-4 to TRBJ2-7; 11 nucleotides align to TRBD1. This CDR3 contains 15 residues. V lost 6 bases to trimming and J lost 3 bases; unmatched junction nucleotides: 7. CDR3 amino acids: CASSRGTGGYYEQYF. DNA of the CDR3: TGTGCCAGCAGCCGTGGGACAGGGGGATACTACGAGCAGTACTTC.

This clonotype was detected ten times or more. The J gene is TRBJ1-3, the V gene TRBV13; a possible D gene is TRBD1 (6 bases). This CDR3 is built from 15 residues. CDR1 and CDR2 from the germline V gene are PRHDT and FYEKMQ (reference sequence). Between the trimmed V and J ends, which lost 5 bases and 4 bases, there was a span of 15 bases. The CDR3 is CASSERGGHGNTIYF. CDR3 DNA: TGTGCCAGCAGCGAAAGGGGGGGACACGGAAACACCATATATTTT.

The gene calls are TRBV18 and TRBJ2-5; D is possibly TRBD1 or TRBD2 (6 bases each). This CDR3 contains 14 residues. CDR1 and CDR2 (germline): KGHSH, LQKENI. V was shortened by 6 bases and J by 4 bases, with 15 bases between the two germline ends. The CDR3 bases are TGTGCCAGCTCTCCTACAGGGAGGCGAGAGACCCAGTACTTC. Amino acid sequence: CASSPTGRRETQYF.

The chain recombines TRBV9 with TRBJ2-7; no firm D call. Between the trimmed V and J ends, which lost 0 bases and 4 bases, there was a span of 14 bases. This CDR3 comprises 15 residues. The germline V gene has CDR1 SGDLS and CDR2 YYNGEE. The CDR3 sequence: CASSVDPGREYEQYF. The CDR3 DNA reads TGTGCCAGCAGCGTAGATCCGGGTAGGGAATACGAGCAGTACTTC.

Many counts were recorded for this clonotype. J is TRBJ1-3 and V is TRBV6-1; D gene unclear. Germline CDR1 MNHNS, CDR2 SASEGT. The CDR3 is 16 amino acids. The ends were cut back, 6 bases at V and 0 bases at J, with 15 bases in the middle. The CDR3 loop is CASSPAVGNSGNTIYF. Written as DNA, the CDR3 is TGTGCCAGCAGCCCCGCCGTGGGGAACTCTGGAAACACCATATATTTT.

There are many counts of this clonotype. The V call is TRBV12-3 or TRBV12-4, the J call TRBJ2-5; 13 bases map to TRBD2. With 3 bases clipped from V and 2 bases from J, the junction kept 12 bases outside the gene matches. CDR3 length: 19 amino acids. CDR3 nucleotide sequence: TGTGCCAGCAGTTTGGGACTAGCGGGATTTATTGACGAACAAGAGACCCAGTACTTC. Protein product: CASSLGLAGFIDEQETQYF.

CDR3 sequence reads: CASPGANPPLGYGYTF. The CDR3 nucleotides are TGTGCCAGCCCAGGGGCGAACCCACCTCTTGGCTATGGCTACACCTTC. The J gene is TRBJ1-2, the V gene TRBV6-1; D is possibly TRBD1 (6 bases). V was shortened by 8 bases and J by 4 bases, with 23 bases between the two germline ends. Germline V gene data show CDR1 as MNHNS and CDR2 as SASEGT. The CDR3 is 16 residues long.

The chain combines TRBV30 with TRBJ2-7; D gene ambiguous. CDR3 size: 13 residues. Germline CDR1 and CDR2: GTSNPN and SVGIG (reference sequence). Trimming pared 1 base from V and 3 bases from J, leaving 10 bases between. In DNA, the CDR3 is TGTGCCTGGAGTGAATCCTACGACTACGAGCAGTACTTC. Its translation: CAWSESYDYEQYF. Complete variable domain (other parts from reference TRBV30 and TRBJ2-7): SQTIHQWPATLVQPVGSPLSLECTVEGTSNPNLYWYRQAAGRGLQLLFYSVGIGQISSEVPQNLSASRPQDRQFILSSKKLLLSDSGFYLCAWSESYDYEQYFGPGTRLTVT.

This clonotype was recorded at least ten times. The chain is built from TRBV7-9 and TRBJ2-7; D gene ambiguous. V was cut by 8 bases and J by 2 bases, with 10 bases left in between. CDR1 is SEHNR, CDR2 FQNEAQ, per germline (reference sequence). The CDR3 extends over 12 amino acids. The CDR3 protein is CASAYTAYEQYF. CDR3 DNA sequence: TGTGCCAGCGCTTATACGGCCTACGAGCAGTACTTC.